The 9 T cell receptor beta chains given below trace back to one sample, sequenced in a study of blood T cell repertoires in COVID-19. Produced via immunoSEQ multiplex PCR; TCRdb's table is partial and in-frame only. The sample records about 210,000 clones, roughly 84% being singletons. The sample taken for sequencing was peripheral blood. These receptors came from a man aged 45 to 65 with active or convalescent COVID-19.

This rearrangement joins TRBV28 to TRBJ2-1; possible D gene TRBD1, 6 bases. In germline, CDR1 is MDHEN, CDR2 SYDVKM. The CDR3 has 15 amino acids. With 0 bases removed from V and 7 bases from J, the gap between germline ends came to 13 bases. CDR3 residues: CASSLWTGQKNEQFF. For the CDR3, the DNA is TGTGCCAGCAGTTTATGGACGGGACAAAAAAATGAGCAGTTCTTC.

The chain carries TRBV21-1 and TRBJ1-3; the table assigns TRBD1, which was not confirmed against the DNA. TRBV21-1 is a recognized pseudogene. The CDR3 has 17 residues. The CDR3 nucleotides read TGTGCCAGCAGCAAAGCCTCGACAGGGAACTCTGGAAACACCATATATTTT. This gives the protein CASSKASTGNSGNTIYF.

The chain employs TRBV11-2 and TRBJ1-6, with 7 positions matching TRBD1. V lost 6 bases to trimming and J lost 0 bases; unmatched junction nucleotides: 8. From germline, CDR1 is SGHAT and CDR2 FQNNGV. The CDR3 spans 17 residues. CDR3 nucleotides: TGTGCCAGCAGACAAGACAGGGCAGGCTCCTATAATTCACCCCTCCACTTT. Translation: CASRQDRAGSYNSPLHF.

The rearrangement uses TRBV24-1 and TRBJ1-2; 8 nucleotides agree with TRBD1. V dropped 4 bases and J dropped 4; count of bases not matched to a gene: 4. Germline lookup yields CDR1 KGHDR and CDR2 SFDVKD. The CDR3 runs to 14 residues. The CDR3 loop is CATSDGQGSYGYTF. The CDR3 DNA reads as TGTGCCACCAGTGACGGACAGGGTAGCTATGGCTACACCTTC.

This chain uses TRBV5-4 with TRBJ1-4; tentative D call: TRBD1 (6 bases). Germline CDR1 reads SGHNT; CDR2 reads YYREEE (reference sequence). This CDR3 has 15 residues. V was trimmed by 0 bases and J by 8 bases, leaving 14 bases between them. The chain's CDR3 is CASSLEGGAGEKLFF. The CDR3 nucleotides are TGTGCCAGCAGCTTGGAAGGGGGTGCTGGGGAAAAACTGTTTTTT.

DNA for the CDR3: TGTGCCAGCAGTTCAGGGACTAGCGGACCCCAGGGAGGGGAGACCCAGTACTTC. As protein: CASSSGTSGPQGGETQYF. This chain connects TRBV27 to TRBJ2-5; 11 nucleotides match TRBD2. CDR1 and CDR2 from the germline V gene are MNHEY and SMNVEV (reference sequence). CDR3 length equals 18 residues. V shed 4 bases and J 5 bases; nucleotides not matched to a gene: 15.

This clone was counted between two and nine times. The chain has TRBV7-9 and TRBJ2-7; D is undetermined. Trimming pared 1 base from V and 2 bases from J, leaving 6 bases between. The CDR3 runs 13 residues. From germline, CDR1 is SEHNR and CDR2 FQNEAQ (reference sequence). In DNA, the CDR3 is TGTGCCAGCAGCTTAGACAGCCCCTACGAGCAGTACTTC. It specifies CASSLDSPYEQYF.

This chain links TRBV7-3 with TRBJ2-3, with 11 bases aligning to TRBD2. The CDR3 runs 16 residues. The germline gives CDR1 SGHTA, CDR2 FQGTGA. V dropped 2 bases and J dropped 2; count of bases not matched to a gene: 3. The CDR3 spells CASSLGTSGLTDTQYF. CDR3 in DNA: TGTGCCAGCAGCTTAGGGACTAGCGGCCTCACAGATACGCAGTATTTT.

This clone turned up a few times. The identical CDR3 is also encoded by other nucleotide sequences in the sample. V is TRBV18 and J is TRBJ2-1; D is possibly TRBD2 (6 bases). Between the trimmed V and J ends, which lost 3 bases and 1 base, there was a span of 7 bases. Germline CDR1 and CDR2: KGHSH and LQKENI. The CDR3 is 14 residues long. Here the CDR3 DNA reads TGTGCCAGCTCACCGGCGGGGTCCTACAATGAGCAGTTCTTC. Its translation: CASSPAGSYNEQFF.